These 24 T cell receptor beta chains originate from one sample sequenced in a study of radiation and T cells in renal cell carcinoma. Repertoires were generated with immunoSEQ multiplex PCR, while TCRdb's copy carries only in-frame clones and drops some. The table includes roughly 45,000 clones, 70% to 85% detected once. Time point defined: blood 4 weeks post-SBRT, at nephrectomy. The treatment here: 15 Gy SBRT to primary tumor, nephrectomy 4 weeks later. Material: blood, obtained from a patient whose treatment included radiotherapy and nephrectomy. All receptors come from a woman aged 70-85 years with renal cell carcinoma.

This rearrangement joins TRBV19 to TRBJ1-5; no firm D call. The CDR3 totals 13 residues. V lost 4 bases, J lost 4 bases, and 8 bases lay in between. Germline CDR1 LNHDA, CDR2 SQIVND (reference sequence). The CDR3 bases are TGTGCCAGTAGTAGAGGCGTTAATCAGCCCCAGCATTTT. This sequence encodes CASSRGVNQPQHF.

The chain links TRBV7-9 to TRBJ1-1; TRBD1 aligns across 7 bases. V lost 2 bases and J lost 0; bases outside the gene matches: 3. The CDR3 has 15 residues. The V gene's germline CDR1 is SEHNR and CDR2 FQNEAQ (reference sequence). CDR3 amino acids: CASSLQGGMNTEAFF. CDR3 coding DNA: TGTGCCAGCAGCTTACAGGGGGGGATGAACACTGAAGCTTTCTTT.

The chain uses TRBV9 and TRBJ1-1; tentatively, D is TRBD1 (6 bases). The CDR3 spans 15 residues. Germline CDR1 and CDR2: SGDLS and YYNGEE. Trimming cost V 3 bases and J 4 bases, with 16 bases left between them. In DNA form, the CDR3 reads TGTGCCAGCAGCGGGGTCGGGGGGCAGGGCACTGAAGCTTTCTTT. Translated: CASSGVGGQGTEAFF.

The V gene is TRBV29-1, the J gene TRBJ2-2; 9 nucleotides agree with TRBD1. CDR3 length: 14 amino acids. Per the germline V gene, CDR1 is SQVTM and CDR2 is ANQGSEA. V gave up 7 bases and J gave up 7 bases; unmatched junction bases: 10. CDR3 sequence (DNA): TGCAGCGCCCAACAGGGGGCGAGGATCGGGGAGCTGTTTTTT. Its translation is CSAQQGARIGELFF.

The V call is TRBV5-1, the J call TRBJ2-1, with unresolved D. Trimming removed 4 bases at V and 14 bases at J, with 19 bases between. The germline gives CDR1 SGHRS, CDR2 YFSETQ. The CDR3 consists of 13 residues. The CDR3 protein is CASSAGSPHPEFF. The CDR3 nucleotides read TGCGCCAGCAGCGCCGGCTCCCCCCACCCCGAGTTCTTC.

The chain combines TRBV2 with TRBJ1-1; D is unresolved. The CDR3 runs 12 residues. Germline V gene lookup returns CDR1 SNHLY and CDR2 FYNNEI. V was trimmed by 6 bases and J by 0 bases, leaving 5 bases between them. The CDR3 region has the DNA TGTGCCAGCAGGGGCATGAACACTGAAGCTTTCTTT. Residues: CASRGMNTEAFF.

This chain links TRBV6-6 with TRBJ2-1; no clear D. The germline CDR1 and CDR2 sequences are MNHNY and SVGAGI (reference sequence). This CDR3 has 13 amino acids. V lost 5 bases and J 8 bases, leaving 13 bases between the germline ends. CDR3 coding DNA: TGTGCCAGCAGTCTCCTCCTCCTCCATGAGCAGTTCTTC. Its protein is CASSLLLLHEQFF.

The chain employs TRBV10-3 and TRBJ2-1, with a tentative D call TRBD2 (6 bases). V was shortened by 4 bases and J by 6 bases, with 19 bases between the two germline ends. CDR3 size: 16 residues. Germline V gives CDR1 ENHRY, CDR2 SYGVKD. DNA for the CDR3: TGTGCCATCAGTGGCCCGGGCAGGGAGGAGGGCAATGAGCAGTTCTTC. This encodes CAISGPGREEGNEQFF.

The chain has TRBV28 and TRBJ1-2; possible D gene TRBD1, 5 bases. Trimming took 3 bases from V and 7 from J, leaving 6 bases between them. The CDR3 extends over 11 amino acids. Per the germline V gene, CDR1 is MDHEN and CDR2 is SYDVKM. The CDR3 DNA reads TGTGCCAGCAGTTTGACAGTTGGCTACACCTTC. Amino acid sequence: CASSLTVGYTF.

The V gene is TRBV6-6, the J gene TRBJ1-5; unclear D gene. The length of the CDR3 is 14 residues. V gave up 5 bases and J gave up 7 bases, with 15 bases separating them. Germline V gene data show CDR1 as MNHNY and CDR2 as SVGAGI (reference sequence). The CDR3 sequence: CASSAGPHDQPQHF. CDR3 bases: TGTGCCAGCAGTGCAGGCCCTCATGACCAGCCCCAGCATTTT.

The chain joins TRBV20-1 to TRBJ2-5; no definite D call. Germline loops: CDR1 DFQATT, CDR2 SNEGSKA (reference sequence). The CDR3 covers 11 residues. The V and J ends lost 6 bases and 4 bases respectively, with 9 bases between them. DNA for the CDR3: TGCAGTGCCGCAACGAGAGAGACCCAGTACTTC. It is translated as CSAATRETQYF.

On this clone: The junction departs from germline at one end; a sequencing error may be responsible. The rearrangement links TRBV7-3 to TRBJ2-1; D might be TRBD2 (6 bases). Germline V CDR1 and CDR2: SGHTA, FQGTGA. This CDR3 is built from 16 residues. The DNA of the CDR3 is TGCGCCAGCAGCTTATACGGACTACCCCCTTACAATGAGCAGTTCTTC. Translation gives CASSLYGLPPYNEQFF.

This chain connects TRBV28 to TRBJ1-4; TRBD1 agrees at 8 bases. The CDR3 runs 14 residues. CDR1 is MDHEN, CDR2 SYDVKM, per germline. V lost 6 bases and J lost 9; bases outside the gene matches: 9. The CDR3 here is CASRAGQGAQKLFF. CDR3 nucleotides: TGTGCCAGCAGAGCCGGACAGGGAGCCCAAAAACTGTTTTTT.

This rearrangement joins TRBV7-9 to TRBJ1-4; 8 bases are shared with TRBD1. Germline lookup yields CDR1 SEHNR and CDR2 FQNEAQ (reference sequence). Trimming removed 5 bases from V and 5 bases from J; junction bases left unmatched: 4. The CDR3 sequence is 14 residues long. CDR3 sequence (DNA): TGTGCCAGCAGCCTTAGACAGGGGAATGAAAAACTGTTTTTT. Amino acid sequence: CASSLRQGNEKLFF.

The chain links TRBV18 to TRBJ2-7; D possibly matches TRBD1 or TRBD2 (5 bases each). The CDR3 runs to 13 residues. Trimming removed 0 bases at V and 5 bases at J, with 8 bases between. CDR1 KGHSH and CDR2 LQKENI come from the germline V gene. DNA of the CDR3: TGTGCCAGCTCACCACCAGGGACCCACGAGCAGTACTTC. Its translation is CASSPPGTHEQYF.

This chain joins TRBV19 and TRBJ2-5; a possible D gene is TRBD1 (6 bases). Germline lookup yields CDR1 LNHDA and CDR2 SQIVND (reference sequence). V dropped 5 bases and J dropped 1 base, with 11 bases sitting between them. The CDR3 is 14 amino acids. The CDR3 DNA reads TGTGCCAGTAGTCAACAGGGTGTCCAAGAGACCCAGTACTTC. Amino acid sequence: CASSQQGVQETQYF.

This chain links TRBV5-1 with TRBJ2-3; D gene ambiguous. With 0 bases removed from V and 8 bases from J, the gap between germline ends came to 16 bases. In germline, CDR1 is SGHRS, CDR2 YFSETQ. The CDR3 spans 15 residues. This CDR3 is CASSLDSTTDGTQYF. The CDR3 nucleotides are TGCGCCAGCAGCTTGGATAGCACCACCGACGGTACGCAGTATTTT.

The CDR3: CASSLDRDYGYTF. The CDR3 bases are TGTGCCAGCTCACTGGACAGGGACTATGGCTACACCTTC. V gene TRBV18 combines with J gene TRBJ1-2, with 8 positions matching TRBD1. Germline CDR1 KGHSH, CDR2 LQKENI. This CDR3 comprises 13 residues. V shed 4 bases, J shed 3 bases, and the junction held 1 base outside the gene matches.

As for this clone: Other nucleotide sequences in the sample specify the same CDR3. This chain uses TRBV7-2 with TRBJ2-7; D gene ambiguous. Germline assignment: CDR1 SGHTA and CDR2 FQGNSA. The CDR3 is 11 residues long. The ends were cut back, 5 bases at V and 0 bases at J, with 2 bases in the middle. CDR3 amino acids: CASSLSYEQYF. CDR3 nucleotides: TGTGCCAGCAGCCTCTCCTACGAGCAGTACTTC.

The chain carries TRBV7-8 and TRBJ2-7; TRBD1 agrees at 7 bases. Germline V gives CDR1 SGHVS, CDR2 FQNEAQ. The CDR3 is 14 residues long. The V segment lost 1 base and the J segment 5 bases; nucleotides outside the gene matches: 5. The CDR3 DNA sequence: TGTGCCAGCAGCTTAGGAGGGGGCGGCCACGAGCAGTACTTC. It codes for CASSLGGGGHEQYF. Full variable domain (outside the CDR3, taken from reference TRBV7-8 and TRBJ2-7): GAGVSQSPRYKVAKRGQDVALRCDPISGHVSLFWYQQALGQGPEFLTYFQNEAQLDKSGLPSDRFFAERPEGSVSTLKIQRTQQEDSAVYLCASSLGGGGHEQYFGPGTRLTVT.

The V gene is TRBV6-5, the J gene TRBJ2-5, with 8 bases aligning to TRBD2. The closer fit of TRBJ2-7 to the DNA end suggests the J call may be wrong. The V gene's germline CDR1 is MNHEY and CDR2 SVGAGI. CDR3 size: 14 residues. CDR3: CASSFREGPNEQYF. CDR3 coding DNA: TGTGCCAGCAGTTTCCGGGAGGGCCCCAACGAGCAGTACTTC.

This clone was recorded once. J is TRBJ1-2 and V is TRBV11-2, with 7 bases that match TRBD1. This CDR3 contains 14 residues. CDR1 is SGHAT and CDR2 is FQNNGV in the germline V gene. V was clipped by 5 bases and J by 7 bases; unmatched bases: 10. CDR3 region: CASSRDRDSVGYTF. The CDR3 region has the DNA TGTGCCAGCAGCCGAGACCGGGACAGCGTTGGCTACACCTTC.

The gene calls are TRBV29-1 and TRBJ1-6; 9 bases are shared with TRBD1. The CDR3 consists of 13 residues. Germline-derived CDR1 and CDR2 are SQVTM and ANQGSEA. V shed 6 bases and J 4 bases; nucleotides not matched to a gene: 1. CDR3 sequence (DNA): TGCAGCGTGGGGACAGGGTATAATTCACCCCTCCACTTT. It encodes CSVGTGYNSPLHF. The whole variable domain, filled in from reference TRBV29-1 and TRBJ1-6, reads SAVISQKPSRDICQRGTSLTIQCQVDSQVTMMFWYRQQPGQSLTLIATANQGSEATYESGFVIDKFPISRPNLTFSTLTVSNMSPEDSSIYLCSVGTGYNSPLHFGNGTRLTVT.

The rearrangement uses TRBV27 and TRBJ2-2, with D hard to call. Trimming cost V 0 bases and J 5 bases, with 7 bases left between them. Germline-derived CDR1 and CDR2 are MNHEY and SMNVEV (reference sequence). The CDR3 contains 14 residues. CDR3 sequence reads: CASSLSLGTGELFF. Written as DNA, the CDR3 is TGTGCCAGCAGTTTATCGTTAGGGACCGGGGAGCTGTTTTTT.